A single sample is the source of the 19 T cell receptor beta chains below, sequenced in a study of blood T cell repertoires in COVID-19. Method: immunoSEQ multiplex PCR; TCRdb's copy keeps in-frame clones and lacks some. The data hold some 180,000 clones, with more than 70% observed a single time. Sequenced: PBMCs or T cells enriched from blood (not recorded which). The receptors were gathered from a man aged 35 to 55 who had recovered from COVID-19.

The chain has TRBV7-8 and TRBJ2-5; D perhaps matches TRBD2 (6 bases). Trimming removed 6 bases at V and 5 bases at J, with 19 bases between. In germline, CDR1 is SGHVS, CDR2 FQNEAQ. CDR3 length equals 15 residues. CDR3 region: CASSIRGGGKETQYF. The CDR3 nucleotides are TGTGCCAGCAGTATAAGAGGAGGAGGGAAGGAGACCCAGTACTTC.

The chain is built from TRBV24-1 and TRBJ1-4, with D possibly matching TRBD1 (6 bases). This CDR3 has 14 residues. In germline, CDR1 is KGHDR, CDR2 SFDVKD. The ends were cut back, 0 bases at V and 7 bases at J, with 8 bases in the middle. Here the CDR3 reads CATSDLRTVEKLFF. The CDR3 DNA follows: TGTGCCACCAGTGATTTGCGGACAGTTGAAAAACTGTTTTTT.

The gene calls are TRBV6-5 and TRBJ1-3; D call uncertain. V gave up 4 bases and J gave up 0 bases, with 10 bases separating them. The CDR3 sequence is 15 residues long. The germline V gene has CDR1 MNHEY and CDR2 SVGAGI. The CDR3 DNA reads as TGTGCCAGCAGTTCAGATGCCAACTCTGGAAACACCATATATTTT. Its translation is CASSSDANSGNTIYF.

The J gene is TRBJ2-7, the V gene TRBV12-5; 10 nucleotides align to TRBD2. Germline lookup yields CDR1 LGHNT and CDR2 FRNRAP. The CDR3 consists of 20 residues. The V gene end was trimmed by 3 bases and the J gene end by 2 bases; junction bases not matched to a gene: 19. The CDR3 DNA reads as TGTGCTAGTGGTTTTTATCCCCAGACTAGCGGGCCTCGCACCCCCTACGAGCAGTACTTC. The encoded protein is CASGFYPQTSGPRTPYEQYF.

This clone was detected once. The rearrangement links TRBV13 to TRBJ1-3; D not certain. V lost 5 bases and J 4 bases, leaving 12 bases between the germline ends. The V gene's germline CDR1 is PRHDT and CDR2 FYEKMQ (reference sequence). The CDR3 is 14 amino acids. The CDR3 loop reads CASSPQEAGNTIYF. In nucleotides, the CDR3 is TGTGCCAGCAGCCCCCAGGAGGCCGGAAACACCATATATTTT.

Only one count was recorded for this clone. J is TRBJ1-2 and V is TRBV27; 8 bases map to TRBD1. The germline gives CDR1 MNHEY, CDR2 SMNVEV (reference sequence). The CDR3 totals 15 residues. The ends lost 5 bases at V and 8 bases at J; junction bases unmatched: 13. The chain's CDR3 is CASSVYPGGRWGYTF. The CDR3 nucleotides are TGTGCCAGCAGTGTCTATCCAGGGGGCCGTTGGGGCTACACCTTC.

CDR3 sequence: CASRATGAAGELFF. Written as DNA, the CDR3 is TGTGCCAGCAGGGCGACAGGGGCAGCCGGGGAGCTGTTTTTT. The V and J genes are TRBV2 and TRBJ2-2, with TRBD1 identical over 8 bases. V was pared by 6 bases and J by 6 bases, with 6 bases of the junction left unmatched. Germline V gene lookup returns CDR1 SNHLY and CDR2 FYNNEI. This CDR3 contains 14 residues.

The CDR3 protein is CASSQETGKKEQFF. DNA of the CDR3: TGCGCCAGCAGCCAAGAAACAGGGAAGAAGGAGCAGTTCTTC. V gene TRBV4-1 combines with J gene TRBJ2-1; D possibly corresponds to TRBD1 (6 bases). The CDR3 sequence is 14 residues long. Trimming left V 0 bases short and J 10 bases short, with 13 bases between. Germline V CDR1 and CDR2: MGHRA, YSYEKL.

This chain connects TRBV9 to TRBJ2-2; D may be TRBD2 (6 bases). V gave up 0 bases and J gave up 9 bases, with 21 bases separating them. Per the germline V gene, CDR1 is SGDLS and CDR2 is YYNGEE. The CDR3 loop spans 17 amino acids. The CDR3 loop reads CASSVEAMGGLSRELFF. The CDR3, as DNA: TGTGCCAGCAGCGTAGAGGCCATGGGGGGTTTGAGCCGGGAGCTGTTTTTT.

The rearrangement uses TRBV3-1 (or the pseudogene TRBV3-2) and TRBJ2-4; D possibly corresponds to TRBD1 (6 bases). Deletions cut 0 bases from V and 0 bases from J, with 15 bases between. The V gene's germline CDR1 is LGHDT and CDR2 YNNKEL (reference sequence). CDR3 length: 18 amino acids. CDR3 coding DNA: TGTGCCAGCAGCCAAGATTGGCCGGGACACGTAGCCAAAAACATTCAGTACTTC. Protein: CASSQDWPGHVAKNIQYF.

V gene TRBV11-2 combines with J gene TRBJ2-1; weak D call: TRBD2 (6 bases). The ends were cut back, 1 base at V and 4 bases at J, with 14 bases in the middle. The length of the CDR3 is 16 residues. Per the germline V gene, CDR1 is SGHAT and CDR2 is FQNNGV. CDR3: CASSLVRRDWYNEQFF. For the CDR3, the DNA is TGTGCCAGCAGCTTAGTGCGGCGGGACTGGTACAATGAGCAGTTCTTC.

The chain has TRBV5-1 and TRBJ1-2, with a weak D call TRBD1 (5 bases). V shed 4 bases and J shed 0 bases, with 13 bases lying between them. There are 15 residues in the CDR3. Per germline, CDR1 SGHRS and CDR2 YFSETQ. CDR3 sequence (DNA): TGCGCCAGCAGCCCAGAGGAGGGACCTAACTATGGCTACACCTTC. Translation gives CASSPEEGPNYGYTF.

On this clone itself: Additional DNA sequences in this sample encode the identical CDR3. The chain carries TRBV18 and TRBJ1-5; D unresolved. The germline gives CDR1 KGHSH, CDR2 LQKENI. The ends were cut back, 3 bases at V and 6 bases at J, with 9 bases in the middle. This CDR3 is built from 13 residues. CDR3 protein: CASSPGEGQPQHF. CDR3 nucleotide sequence: TGTGCCAGCTCACCGGGAGAGGGTCAGCCCCAGCATTTT.

The CDR3 region is CASGLGYGYTF. The DNA of the CDR3 is TGTGCCAGCGGACTAGGCTATGGCTACACCTTC. V and J are TRBV25-1 and TRBJ1-2; D remains unclear. CDR1 is MGHDK, CDR2 SYGVNS, per germline. The CDR3 length is 11 residues. V was trimmed by 8 bases and J by 4 bases, leaving 8 bases between them.

This chain links TRBV27 with TRBJ2-7; 8 bases are shared with TRBD1. The V gene end was trimmed by 6 bases and the J gene end by 5 bases; junction bases not matched to a gene: 9. CDR3 length: 14 residues. Germline CDR1 is MNHEY and CDR2 is SMNVEV (reference sequence). CDR3 DNA: TGTGCCAGCAGCGAAGGACAGGGTATACACGAGCAGTACTTC. Encoded protein: CASSEGQGIHEQYF.

The rearrangement uses TRBV12-3 or TRBV12-4 and TRBJ2-5; D not certain. There are 11 residues in the CDR3. Trimming pared 5 bases from V and 1 base from J, leaving 2 bases between. CDR3 sequence reads: CASSLQETQYF. The CDR3 nucleotides read TGTGCCAGCAGTCTCCAAGAGACCCAGTACTTC.

This clone was counted between two and nine times. This chain uses TRBV7-4 with TRBJ2-5; 9 positions agree with TRBD1. The junction had 5 bases not matched to a gene; V was cut back by 4 bases and J by 5 bases. This CDR3 contains 14 residues. In germline, CDR1 is SGHVT, CDR2 SQSDAQ. CDR3 residues: CASSSGTGWETQYF. The CDR3 DNA is TGTGCCAGCAGCTCAGGGACAGGGTGGGAGACCCAGTACTTC.

The chain recombines TRBV10-3 with TRBJ1-5, with unresolved D. The CDR3 runs to 14 residues. The germline V gene encodes CDR1 ENHRY and CDR2 SYGVKD. The V end lost 1 base, the J end lost 3 bases, and 7 bases lay between the germline ends. This CDR3 reads CAISELPVNQPQHF. In DNA form, the CDR3 reads TGTGCCATCAGTGAGTTGCCAGTCAATCAGCCCCAGCATTTT.

The V call is TRBV6-1, the J call TRBJ1-5, with a possible D match to TRBD1 (6 bases). This CDR3 contains 17 residues. V lost 4 bases and J 4 bases, leaving 20 bases between the germline ends. CDR1 and CDR2 (germline): MNHNS, SASEGT. The CDR3 here is CASSAGTPPKRNQPQHF. The CDR3 nucleotides are TGTGCCAGCAGTGCGGGGACACCTCCTAAGAGGAATCAGCCCCAGCATTTT.